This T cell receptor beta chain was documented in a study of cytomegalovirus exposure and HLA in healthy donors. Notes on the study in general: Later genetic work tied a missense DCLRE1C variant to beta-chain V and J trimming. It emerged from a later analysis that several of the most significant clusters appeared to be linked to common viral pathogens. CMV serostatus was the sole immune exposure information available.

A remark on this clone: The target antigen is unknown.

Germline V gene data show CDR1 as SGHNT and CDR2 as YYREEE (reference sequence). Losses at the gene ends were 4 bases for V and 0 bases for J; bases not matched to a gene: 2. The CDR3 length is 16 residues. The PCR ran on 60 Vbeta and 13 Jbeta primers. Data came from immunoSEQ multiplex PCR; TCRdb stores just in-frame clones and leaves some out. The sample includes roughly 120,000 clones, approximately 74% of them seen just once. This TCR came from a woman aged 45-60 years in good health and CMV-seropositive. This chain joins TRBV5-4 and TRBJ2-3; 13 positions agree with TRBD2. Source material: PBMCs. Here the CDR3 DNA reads TGTGCCAGCAGCCAACTAGCGGGAGGGAGCACAGATACGCAGTATTTT. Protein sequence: CASSQLAGGSTDTQYF.